The TCR beta chain under discussion was sequenced for a study of response to subunit inactivated influenza vaccine. The table lists this clonotype with many counts. CDR3 length: 12 residues. Trimming took off 1 base at V and 8 bases at J, with 7 bases between the two ends. Germline V gene data show CDR1 as KGHDR and CDR2 as SFDVKD. TCRdb analysed the RT-PCR reads with MiXCR anew, one entry per CDR3 protein. This table has roughly 550,000 distinct CDR3 sequences, roughly 23% appearing once. This same sample was also taken into another study, of T cells expressing NK-cell markers. That study reports: It was by 5'RACE template switching with UMIs that TCR beta cDNA was made. HCMV serostatus: seven of eight sequenced donors positive, one negative. Four of the donors also had these clonotypes leading their CD3+CD56-NKG2C+ fraction.

The chain carries TRBV24-1 and TRBJ1-1; tentative D call: TRBD1 (6 bases). This receptor was identified in a man aged 45-65 years who received an inactivated influenza vaccine. The starting material was CD4+ T cells sorted from PBMCs, obtained roughly 12 days after vaccination. The CDR3 coding sequence is TGTGCCACCAGTGATTTCACAGGGGAAGCTTTCTTT. Translated: CATSDFTGEAFF.